A single T cell receptor (beta chain) is shown here with its context. Its antigen specificity is not known. No base quality values were provided; no much bigger clone lies one nucleotide off. The junction shows trimming of 0 bases on V and 3 bases on J, plus 12 bases between the germline ends. Sequences SGHVS (CDR1) and FNYEAQ (CDR2) are obtained from the germline V gene. There are 15 amino acids in the CDR3, from cysteine to phenylalanine inclusive. Solely the CDR3 DNA is kept, with 45 bases framed from the first base. This record belongs to a study of blood T cell repertoires in COVID-19 (TCRdb year 2020). Turning to the overall study: Samples from collaborators originated in the United States, Italy and Spain and spanned both the acute and convalescent phases of COVID-19. The prospective study material was composed of cDNA or gDNA derived from T cells, B-cell-depleted T cells, or PBMCs. Subjects who had been exposed to COVID-19, were actively infected with it, or had recovered from it provided the deeply sampled blood TCRbeta repertoires that made up the dataset. The repertoires were released in a freely available public database intended as a resource for research on the immune response to SARS-CoV-2. Samples were obtained from the ongoing ImmuneRACE study (first 160 participants) and from 950 to 1,500 subjects provided by 6 global collaborators. Sample metadata almost always included a de-identified subject ID, COVID-19 status, age in years and sex. Where available, HLA class I and class II types were obtained from metadata supplied by the sample provider rather than from assay-based typing.

What the authors observed across the whole study: The quantity of clinical and demographic metadata differed by source and by participant and was supplied without curation.

One collaborating source in Seattle enrolled patients during active infection and followed them longitudinally through the course of disease. Whole blood was collected in K2EDTA tubes by collaborating institutions according to the institutions' own protocols. For TCRbeta analysis, collaborators shipped samples in one of three forms: frozen whole blood, isolated PBMCs, or DNA extracted from either of those sample types. TCRbeta CDR3 regions were amplified from genomic DNA by means of the immunoSEQ Assay, a bias-controlled multiplex PCR. Per the original workflow: The number of nucleated cells in each sample was estimated by amplification of reference gene primers within the assay. Sequence reads were collapsed and filtered to measure the absolute abundance of every unique TCRbeta CDR3 rearrangement. Productive Simpson clonality was computed per sample as the square root of Simpson's diversity index over productive rearrangements. Held by TCRdb, this immuneACCESS table contains in-frame sequences only and omits some clones. Under half of the omission traces to an unresolved V gene where checked; the cause of the rest is unknown. That table is the source of V, J and clone size, and D and trimming were worked out from the DNA. The sample yields more than 65,000 clones; roughly 80% were counted once. The ten largest make up 6.5% to 7.5% of the sample.

Rearrangement joined TRBV7-6 to TRBJ2-7; a tentative D match to TRBD2 spans 7 bases. Material for sequencing was peripheral blood. This clonotype originated in a man aged 25 to 40 with COVID-19, enrolled during active disease. The nucleotide sequence reads as follows: TGTGCCAGCAGCTTAGCCGGGGGAGGGGGCTACGAGCAGTACTTC. Translated, it reads CASSLAGGGGYEQYF.